The clone carrying this TCR beta chain has only one observation. A read error may produce the germline difference seen at one junction end. In the study's own analysis: Estimated nucleated cell counts came from reference gene primer amplification. Measured with immunoSEQ multiplex PCR; TCRdb has only the in-frame clones, and not every one. The V and J calls and clone size were taken over from that table, and D and trimming were inferred from the DNA. The sample yields roughly 250,000 clones, roughly 82% seen once. These data come from a study of blood T cell repertoires in COVID-19. Across the whole study: Collection of acute and convalescent COVID-19 samples took place in the United States, Italy and Spain. Sources were T cells, B-cell-depleted T cells, or PBMCs; the material itself was cDNA or gDNA.

The CDR3 contains 12 residues. The germline gives CDR1 MNHEY, CDR2 SMNVEV (reference sequence). The material sequenced was peripheral blood. The V call is TRBV27, the J call TRBJ1-5; maybe TRBD1 (5 bases). This TCR was sampled from a woman older than 75 with active or convalescent COVID-19. The CDR3 spells CASSDSSQPQHF. CDR3 in DNA: TGTGCCAGCAGTGACAGCAGTCAGCCCCAGCATTTT.